Listed here is a single TCR beta chain. As handled by the study authors: Reference gene primer amplification yielded estimated nucleated cell counts. Here immunoSEQ multiplex PCR was the method, and the copy in TCRdb shows in-frame clones only, minus some. V and J calls plus clone size are reproduced from that table; the DNA served to infer D and trimming. The table has about 160,000 clones, 92% seen once. Patients in Seattle were enrolled during active infection, then followed longitudinally. The sample is drawn from a study of blood T cell repertoires in COVID-19. On the study more broadly: Both acute and convalescent COVID-19 samples were obtained from the United States, Italy and Spain. PBMCs, B-cell-depleted T cells, or T cells provided the cDNA or gDNA that made up the material.

The junction had 8 bases not matched to a gene; V was cut back by 0 bases and J by 8 bases. The CDR3 extends over 15 amino acids. The germline gives CDR1 SGDLS, CDR2 YYNGEE. The specimen sequenced was peripheral blood. The chain links TRBV9 to TRBJ1-3; 7 nucleotides align to TRBD1. This clonotype was obtained from a man aged 30-40 years with COVID-19, enrolled during active disease. CDR3 region: CASSVAPGGYHTIYF. DNA of the CDR3: TGTGCCAGCAGCGTAGCCCCAGGGGGTTATCACACCATATATTTT.